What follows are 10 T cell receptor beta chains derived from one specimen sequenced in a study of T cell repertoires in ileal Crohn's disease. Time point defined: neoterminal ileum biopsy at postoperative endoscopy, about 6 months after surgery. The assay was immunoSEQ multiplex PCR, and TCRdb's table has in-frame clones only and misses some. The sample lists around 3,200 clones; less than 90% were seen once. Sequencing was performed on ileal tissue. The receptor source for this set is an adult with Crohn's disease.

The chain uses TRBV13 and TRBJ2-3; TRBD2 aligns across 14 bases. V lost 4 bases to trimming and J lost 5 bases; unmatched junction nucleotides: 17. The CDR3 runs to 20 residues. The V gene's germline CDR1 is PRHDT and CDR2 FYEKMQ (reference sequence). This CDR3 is CASSSQLTSGGAYVGDTQYF. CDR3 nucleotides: TGTGCCAGCAGCTCACAATTGACTAGCGGGGGGGCATACGTTGGAGATACGCAGTATTTT.

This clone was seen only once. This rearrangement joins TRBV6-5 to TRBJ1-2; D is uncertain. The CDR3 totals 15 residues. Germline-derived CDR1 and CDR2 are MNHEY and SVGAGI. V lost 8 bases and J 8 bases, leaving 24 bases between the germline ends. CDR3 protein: CASGYHSWDPGGYTF. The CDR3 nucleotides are TGTGCCAGCGGATATCACTCCTGGGATCCGGGCGGCTACACCTTC.

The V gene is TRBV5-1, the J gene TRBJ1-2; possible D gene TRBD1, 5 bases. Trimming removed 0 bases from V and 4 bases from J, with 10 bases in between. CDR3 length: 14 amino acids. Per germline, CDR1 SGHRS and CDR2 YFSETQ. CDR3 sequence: CASSLDSGFYGYTF. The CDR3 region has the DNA TGCGCCAGCAGCTTGGATTCAGGGTTCTATGGCTACACCTTC.

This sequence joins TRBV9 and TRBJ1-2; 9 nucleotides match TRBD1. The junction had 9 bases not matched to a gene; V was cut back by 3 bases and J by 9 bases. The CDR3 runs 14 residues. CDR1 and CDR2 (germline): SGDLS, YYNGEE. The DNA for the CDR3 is TGTGCCAGCAGCGCCGGGACAGGGCTTGCACGCTACACCTTC. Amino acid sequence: CASSAGTGLARYTF.

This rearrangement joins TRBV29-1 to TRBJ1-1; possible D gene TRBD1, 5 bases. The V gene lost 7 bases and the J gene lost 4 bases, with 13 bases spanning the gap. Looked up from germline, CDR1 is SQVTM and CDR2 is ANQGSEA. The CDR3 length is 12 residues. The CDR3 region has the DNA TGCAGCGCCCGAGCGGGGACCACTGAAGCTTTCTTT. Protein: CSARAGTTEAFF.

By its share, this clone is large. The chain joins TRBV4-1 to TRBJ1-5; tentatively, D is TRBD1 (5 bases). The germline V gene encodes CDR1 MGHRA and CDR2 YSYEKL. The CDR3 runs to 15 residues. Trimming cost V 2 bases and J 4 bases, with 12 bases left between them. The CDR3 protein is CASSQSWTSNQPQHF. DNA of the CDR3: TGCGCCAGCAGCCAATCTTGGACATCGAATCAGCCCCAGCATTTT.

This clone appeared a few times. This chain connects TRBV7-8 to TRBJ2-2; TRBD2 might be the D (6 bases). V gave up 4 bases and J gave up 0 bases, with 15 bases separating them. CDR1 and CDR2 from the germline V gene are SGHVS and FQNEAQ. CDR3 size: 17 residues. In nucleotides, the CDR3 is TGTGCCAGCAGCTCTGGGGCGGGGTCCTCGAACACCGGGGAGCTGTTTTTT. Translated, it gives CASSSGAGSSNTGELFF.

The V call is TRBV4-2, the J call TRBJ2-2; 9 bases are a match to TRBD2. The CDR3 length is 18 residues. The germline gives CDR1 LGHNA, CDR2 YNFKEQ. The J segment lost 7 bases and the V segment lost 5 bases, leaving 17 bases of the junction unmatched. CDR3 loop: CASSTWRGGLAGLGELFF. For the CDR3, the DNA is TGTGCCAGCAGCACCTGGAGGGGGGGACTAGCTGGTCTCGGGGAGCTGTTTTTT.

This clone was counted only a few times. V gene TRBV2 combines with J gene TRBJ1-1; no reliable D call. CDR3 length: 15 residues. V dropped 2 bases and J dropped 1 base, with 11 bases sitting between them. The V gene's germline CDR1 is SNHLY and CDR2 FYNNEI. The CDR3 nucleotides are TGTGCCAGCAGTGAACGGGCTGGGAGGAACACTGAAGCTTTCTTT. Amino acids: CASSERAGRNTEAFF.

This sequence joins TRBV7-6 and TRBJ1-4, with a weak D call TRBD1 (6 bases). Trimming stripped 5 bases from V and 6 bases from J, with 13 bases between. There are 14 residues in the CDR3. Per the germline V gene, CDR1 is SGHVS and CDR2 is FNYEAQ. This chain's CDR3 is CASSKGGGDEKLFF. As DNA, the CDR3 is TGTGCCAGCAGCAAGGGGGGGGGCGATGAAAAACTGTTTTTT.